The rows below give T cell receptor beta chains drawn from one sample of a study of T cell repertoires in cytomegalovirus infection. TCRdb recomputed calls from the reads with MiXCR, one row per CDR3 protein. Of a few hundred thousand distinct CDR3 sequences listed, about 28% were seen once; the top ten hold over 15%. The antigens these receptors bind are not known. The specimen comprised cultured PBMCs, sampled from culture after CMV antigen stimulation. These receptors all come from a human donor in good health (CMV status not recorded). Some clones in this sample may be carry-over from other donors' samples. Each CDR3 is given without its conserved first and last residue.

j_call v_call cdr3_aa
TRBJ2-5 TRBV7-3 ASSSGLGGKETQY
TRBJ2-1 TRBV20-1 SARISGGINEQF
TRBJ2-7 TRBV18 ASSPPADSYEQY
TRBJ1-2 TRBV19 ASSFRDSYGYT
TRBJ1-4 TRBV7-9 ASSSYGRANEKLF
TRBJ2-7 TRBV3-1 ASSPRRGRNEQY
TRBJ1-2 TRBV6-4 ASSGVEKNALILPNYGYT
TRBJ1-3 TRBV12-3/TRBV12-4 ASSFEGNTIY
TRBJ2-5 TRBV7-6 ASSQTVQQETQY
TRBJ2-1 TRBV20-1 SARSSTPLVEQF
TRBJ2-1 TRBV7-3 ASSPRGARRIPADSYNEQF
TRBJ1-6 TRBV7-8 ASTRGGGRFTSPLH
TRBJ2-3 TRBV29-1 STSLAGATDTQY
TRBJ2-5 TRBV11-2 ASSSRQGLGETQY
TRBJ2-3 TRBV12-3/TRBV12-4 ASSPRLAGGVDTQY
TRBJ1-6 TRBV6-1 ASRSPGHNSPLH
TRBJ1-5 TRBV23-1 ASSKTHENQPQH
TRBJ2-3 TRBV9 ASSTRLAGSDTQY
TRBJ2-1 TRBV11-2 ASSSPPGTSVYNEQF
TRBJ1-1 TRBV3-1 ASSLGQIGSEAF
TRBJ2-7 TRBV7-8 ASSLLFGQETSYEQY
TRBJ1-2 TRBV30 AWFPGQGAARLYGYT
TRBJ1-4 TRBV7-2 ASSITGQRDEKLF
TRBJ1-6 TRBV4-2 ASSQPPELGYNSPLH
TRBJ1-1 TRBV20-1 SAIGQLNTEAF
TRBJ2-3 TRBV7-2 ASSANRGNTQY
TRBJ2-2 TRBV10-1 ASRRGDTGELF
TRBJ1-6 TRBV7-6 ASSPGTGERSPLH
TRBJ1-1 TRBV19 ASSISRFRTNTEAF
TRBJ1-5 TRBV15 ATSRDNQGVLGSQPQH
TRBJ2-7 TRBV11-2 ASSYKSYEQY
TRBJ2-1 TRBV27 ASSSPGDSTYNEQF
TRBJ1-5 TRBV6-2/TRBV6-3 ASSYFGRDNQPQH
TRBJ2-5 TRBV5-1 ASSSGTSQETQY
TRBJ1-2 TRBV19 ASSIDRTLLYGYT
TRBJ1-1 TRBV6-8 ASARDTEAF
TRBJ1-6 TRBV7-6 ASSLGPNSPLH
TRBJ1-4 TRBV10-2 ASGGQNEKLF
TRBJ2-1 TRBV11-2 ASSFGPNKGAYNEQF
TRBJ1-6 TRBV19 ASSFRGQDSPLH
TRBJ2-3 TRBV7-2 ASSLGQGFDTQY
TRBJ2-7 TRBV6-1 ASSEGPQRGREQY
TRBJ2-3 TRBV7-6 ASSPGGGRSDTQY
TRBJ2-4 TRBV11-2 ASSPDYRAAKNIQY
TRBJ1-6 TRBV27 ASSLSGPANSPLH
TRBJ2-7 TRBV7-6 ASSSPGLGSYEQY
TRBJ1-6 TRBV13 ASSSGRVSSPLH
TRBJ1-1 TRBV7-9 ASSSTPTEAF
TRBJ1-1 TRBV11-2 ASSYQQGNTEAF
TRBJ2-5 TRBV12-3/TRBV12-4 ASKGQKETQY
TRBJ1-1 TRBV28 ASSYRKDSSRTEAF
TRBJ2-2 TRBV13 ASKSSEPGELF
TRBJ2-7 TRBV18 ASSPPGREGYEQY
TRBJ1-1 TRBV27 ASSFDPGNEAF